This T cell receptor beta chain was found in a study of PD-1 blockade in classical Hodgkin lymphoma. Relapse was seen in all patients after autologous stem cell transplantation, and brentuximab vedotin exposure was variable. When best responses were assessed, they were complete response, partial response or progressive disease. V was cut by 2 bases and J by 0 bases, with 13 bases left in between. The CDR3 is made up of 17 amino acids. From germline, CDR1 is SNHLY and CDR2 FYNNEI. TCRdb's table, derived via immunoSEQ multiplex PCR, lists solely in-frame clones and lacks some. The sample holds approximately 34,000 clones; 76% are singletons and the top ten take roughly 15%.

The gene calls are TRBV2 and TRBJ2-2; D might be TRBD1 (5 bases). This TCR was recovered from a human donor with classical Hodgkin lymphoma. The sample consisted of peripheral blood mononuclear cells (PBMCs), taken before the second cycle of nivolumab. The CDR3 sequence is CASSEPAGLSNTGELFF. CDR3 DNA sequence: TGTGCCAGCAGTGAACCGGCAGGGTTGTCGAACACCGGGGAGCTGTTTTTT.